This TCR beta chain was profiled in a study of early T cells in non-severe SARS-CoV-2 infection. The germline gives CDR1 LNHDA, CDR2 SQIVND (reference sequence). This CDR3 contains 14 residues. V dropped 3 bases and J dropped 5; count of bases not matched to a gene: 1. With regard to this clonotype: Its antigen is unidentified.

TCRdb called the 5' RACE reads again in MiXCR, with one record for every CDR3 protein. The top ten hold 5% to 6.5% of the sample, which has 50,000 or so distinct CDR3 sequences, about 4.1% seen once. Study results and limitations: Lookups in VDJdb leaned toward anti-spike CD8 responses and missed private and CD4 specificities.

This receptor was obtained from an adult who was a healthcare worker with PCR-confirmed SARS-CoV-2 infection or an uninfected control (not recorded which). Sequencing was carried out using whole blood. The chain combines TRBV19 with TRBJ2-1; 10 positions match TRBD2. The CDR3 is CASSISGRHNEQFF. The CDR3 region has the DNA TGTGCCAGTAGTATTAGCGGGAGGCACAATGAGCAGTTCTTC.